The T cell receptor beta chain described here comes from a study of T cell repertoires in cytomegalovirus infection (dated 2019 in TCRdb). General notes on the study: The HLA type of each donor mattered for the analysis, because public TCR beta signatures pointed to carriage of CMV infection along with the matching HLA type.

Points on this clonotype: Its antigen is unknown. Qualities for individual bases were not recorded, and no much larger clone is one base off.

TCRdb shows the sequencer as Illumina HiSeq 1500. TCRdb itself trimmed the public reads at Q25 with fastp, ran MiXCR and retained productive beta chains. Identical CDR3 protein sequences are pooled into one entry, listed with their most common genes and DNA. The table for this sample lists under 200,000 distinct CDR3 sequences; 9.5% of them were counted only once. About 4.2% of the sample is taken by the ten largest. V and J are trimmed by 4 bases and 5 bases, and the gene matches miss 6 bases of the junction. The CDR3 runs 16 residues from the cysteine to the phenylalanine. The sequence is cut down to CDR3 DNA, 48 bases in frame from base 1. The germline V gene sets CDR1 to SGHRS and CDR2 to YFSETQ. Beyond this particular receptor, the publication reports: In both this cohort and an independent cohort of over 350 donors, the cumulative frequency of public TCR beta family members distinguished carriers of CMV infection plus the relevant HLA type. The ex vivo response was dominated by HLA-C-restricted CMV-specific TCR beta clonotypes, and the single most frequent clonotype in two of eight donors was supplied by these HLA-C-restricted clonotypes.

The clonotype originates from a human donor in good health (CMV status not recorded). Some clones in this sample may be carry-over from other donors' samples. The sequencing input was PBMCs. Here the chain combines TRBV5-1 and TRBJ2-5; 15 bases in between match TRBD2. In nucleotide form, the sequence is TGCGCCAGCAGCCGGACTAGCGGGAGGGCCTCTGAGACCCAGTACTTC. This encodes CASSRTSGRASETQYF.